The next 24 T cell receptor beta chains were all read from a single sample in a study of blood T cell repertoires in COVID-19. The table came from immunoSEQ multiplex PCR; TCRdb's copy has only in-frame clones and leaves some out. This sample has 350,000 to 400,000 clones, with roughly nine tenths found just once. Sequencing was done on a sample of PBMCs or T cells enriched from blood (not recorded which). Receptor source: a woman aged 40 to 50 who had been exposed to COVID-19.

The chain is built from TRBV7-2 and TRBJ2-7, with D possibly TRBD1 on 6 matching bases. The germline V and J ends were trimmed by 5 bases and 4 bases, with 15 bases remaining between them. Germline V gives CDR1 SGHTA, CDR2 FQGNSA. CDR3 length: 14 residues. CDR3 residues: CASSQSWTAYEQYF. In nucleotides, the CDR3 is TGTGCCAGCAGCCAATCATGGACAGCTTACGAGCAGTACTTC. Filled out from reference TRBV7-2 and TRBJ2-7, the complete variable domain reads GAGVSQSPSNKVTEKGKDVELRCDPISGHTALYWYRQSLGQGLEFLIYFQGNSAPDKSGLPSDRFSAERTGGSVSTLTIQRTQQEDSAVYLCASSQSWTAYEQYFGPGTRLTVT.

This sequence joins TRBV2 and TRBJ1-5; a weak D match, TRBD1 (6 bases). This CDR3 spans 17 amino acids. CDR1 is SNHLY, CDR2 FYNNEI, per germline. Trimming pared 4 bases from V and 0 bases from J, leaving 16 bases between. In nucleotides, the CDR3 is TGTGCCAGCAGTGTGACCGCAGGGGTACATAGCAATCAGCCCCAGCATTTT. It is translated as CASSVTAGVHSNQPQHF. Full variable domain (outside the CDR3, taken from reference TRBV2 and TRBJ1-5): EPEVTQTPSHQVTQMGQEVILRCVPISNHLYFYWYRQILGQKVEFLVSFYNNEISEKSEIFDDQFSVERPDGSNFTLKIRSTKLEDSAMYFCASSVTAGVHSNQPQHFGDGTRLSIL.

This sequence joins TRBV19 and TRBJ2-4, with D maybe TRBD1 (6 bases). The CDR3 extends over 15 amino acids. CDR1 is LNHDA and CDR2 is SQIVND in the germline V gene (reference sequence). The V end lost 1 base, the J end lost 6 bases, and 13 bases lay between the germline ends. CDR3 coding DNA: TGTGCCAGTAGTATAGCCTCCCAGGGGAGAAACATTCAGTACTTC. Protein: CASSIASQGRNIQYF. The full variable domain, in which reference TRBV19 and TRBJ2-4 provide the parts outside the CDR3, is DGGITQSPKYLFRKEGQNVTLSCEQNLNHDAMYWYRQDPGQGLRLIYYSQIVNDFQKGDIAEGYSVSREKKESFPLTVTSAQKNPTAFYLCASSIASQGRNIQYFGAGTRLSVL.

The chain links TRBV27 to TRBJ2-7, with D perhaps TRBD1 (6 bases). The CDR3 consists of 14 residues. Trimming pared 5 bases from V and 5 bases from J, leaving 16 bases between. CDR1 is MNHEY, CDR2 SMNVEV, per germline (reference sequence). Here the CDR3 reads CASSLGAGDNEQYF. The CDR3 bases are TGTGCCAGCAGTCTGGGGGCAGGGGATAACGAGCAGTACTTC.

The CDR3 reads CASSFRVRTEAFF. In DNA, the CDR3 is TGTGCCAGCAGCTTCAGGGTACGCACTGAAGCTTTCTTT. The genes are TRBV11-2 and TRBJ1-1; tentative D call: TRBD1 (5 bases). Trimming took off 3 bases at V and 4 bases at J, with 9 bases between the two ends. Germline CDR1 and CDR2: SGHAT and FQNNGV. This CDR3 has 13 residues.

This clone was observed a few times. J is TRBJ2-7 and V is TRBV6-1; D gene uncertain. The germline V gene has CDR1 MNHNS and CDR2 SASEGT. The CDR3 totals 12 residues. V dropped 2 bases and J dropped 4 bases, with 6 bases sitting between them. CDR3 nucleotide sequence: TGTGCCAGCAGTGAAAACCGGTACGAGCAGTACTTC. It specifies CASSENRYEQYF.

This clone was picked up one time. This chain joins TRBV5-4 and TRBJ2-5, with D tentatively TRBD1 (6 bases). From germline, CDR1 is SGHNT and CDR2 YYREEE (reference sequence). The V gene lost 0 bases and the J gene lost 3 bases, with 12 bases spanning the gap. The CDR3 sequence is 15 residues long. This chain's CDR3 is CASSLAPGQKETQYF. DNA of the CDR3: TGTGCCAGCAGCTTGGCCCCGGGACAAAAAGAGACCCAGTACTTC.

The rearrangement uses TRBV5-4 and TRBJ2-1; 9 bases match TRBD2. This CDR3 contains 13 residues. The V and J ends lost 6 bases and 10 bases, in that order; junction bases with no gene match: 8. The V gene's germline CDR1 is SGHNT and CDR2 YYREEE (reference sequence). The DNA of the CDR3 is TGTGCCAGCACCAGATTAGCGGGAGAGGAGCAGTTCTTC. Residues: CASTRLAGEEQFF.

The chain carries TRBV18 and TRBJ2-7; D unclear. Trimming took 2 bases from V and 3 from J, leaving 11 bases between them. The CDR3 consists of 14 residues. Germline CDR1 KGHSH, CDR2 LQKENI. CDR3 nucleotide sequence: TGTGCCAGCTCACCAGCGGAACGCGTCTACGAGCAGTACTTC. Protein: CASSPAERVYEQYF.

The J gene is TRBJ1-2, the V gene TRBV3-1 (or the pseudogene TRBV3-2), with D unresolved. V lost 0 bases and J lost 8, with 13 bases in between. Germline-derived CDR1 and CDR2 are LGHDT and YNNKEL (reference sequence). The CDR3 has 14 amino acids. The CDR3 protein is CASSQEGGIEGYTF. The CDR3 DNA is TGTGCCAGCAGCCAAGAAGGAGGAATTGAGGGCTACACCTTC.

This clone was seen a single time. The chain recombines TRBV6-5 with TRBJ2-7; the match to TRBD2 covers 7 bases. Germline CDR1 is MNHEY and CDR2 is SVGAGI. V lost 7 bases to trimming and J lost 9 bases; unmatched junction nucleotides: 3. The CDR3 has 10 residues. The CDR3 protein is CASNSGGQYF. The CDR3 DNA follows: TGTGCCAGCAACTCGGGGGGGCAGTACTTC.

The rearrangement links TRBV6-5 to TRBJ2-3, with D possibly TRBD2 on 5 matching bases. CDR3 length equals 13 residues. Germline CDR1 and CDR2: MNHEY and SVGAGI. Trimming stripped 3 bases from V and 5 bases from J, with 9 bases between. The CDR3: CASSYLSGDTQYF. Written as DNA, the CDR3 is TGTGCCAGCAGTTATTTGAGCGGAGATACGCAGTATTTT.

The J gene is TRBJ1-1, the V gene TRBV5-6; weak D call: TRBD1 (6 bases). The germline V gene encodes CDR1 SGHDT and CDR2 YYEEEE. The CDR3 totals 16 residues. Trimming stripped 2 bases from V and 1 base from J, with 15 bases between. The CDR3 DNA reads TGTGCCAGCAGCTTAGAGACAGGCGCATGGAACACTGAAGCTTTCTTT. Translation gives CASSLETGAWNTEAFF.

The chain is built from TRBV5-1 and TRBJ1-6, with TRBD1 as a possible D gene (6 bases). Per the germline V gene, CDR1 is SGHRS and CDR2 is YFSETQ. V was cut by 6 bases and J by 8 bases, with 15 bases left in between. The CDR3 totals 14 residues. The CDR3: CASTDSQIDSPLHF. The CDR3, as DNA: TGCGCCAGCACGGACAGTCAGATTGATTCACCCCTCCACTTT.

The gene calls are TRBV7-6 and TRBJ2-1; 11 bases are a match to TRBD1. Germline values: CDR1 SGHVS, CDR2 FNYEAQ. The CDR3 runs 16 residues. V gave up 6 bases and J gave up 8 bases; unmatched junction bases: 12. The CDR3 region is CASRRTSGTGGDEQFF. The CDR3 bases are TGTGCCAGCAGACGCACCTCCGGGACAGGGGGGGATGAGCAGTTCTTC.

This rearrangement joins TRBV7-8 to TRBJ2-3; the match to TRBD2 covers 11 bases. Trimming cost V 2 bases and J 2 bases; bases outside gene matches: 6. The CDR3 spans 17 residues. Germline-derived CDR1 and CDR2 are SGHVS and FQNEAQ. This CDR3 is CASSLKRLAGITDTQYF. CDR3 sequence (DNA): TGTGCCAGCAGCTTAAAAAGACTAGCGGGGATCACAGATACGCAGTATTTT.

The V and J genes are TRBV5-1 and TRBJ1-6; no clear D. Germline CDR1 is SGHRS and CDR2 is YFSETQ. The CDR3 runs to 14 residues. V was clipped by 4 bases and J by 7 bases, with 12 bases between them. The CDR3 loop reads CASSPGLTNSPLHF. The CDR3, as DNA: TGCGCCAGCAGCCCTGGACTGACGAATTCACCCCTCCACTTT. The entire variable domain, with the rest obtained from reference TRBV5-1 and TRBJ1-6, is as follows: KAGVTQTPRYLIKTRGQQVTLSCSPISGHRSVSWYQQTPGQGLQFLFEYFSETQRNKGNFPGRFSGRQFSNSRSEMNVSTLELGDSALYLCASSPGLTNSPLHFGNGTRLTVT.

This clone has just one count. The rearrangement links TRBV24-1 to TRBJ2-1; TRBD1 agrees at 11 bases. The germline gives CDR1 KGHDR, CDR2 SFDVKD. V gave up 4 bases and J gave up 6 bases; unmatched junction bases: 7. This CDR3 contains 16 residues. CDR3 sequence (DNA): TGTGCCACCAGTGAGGGAGGGACAGGGGGGGGCAATGAGCAGTTCTTC. It translates to CATSEGGTGGGNEQFF.

The CDR3 protein is CASSVAEGAVGYTF. The CDR3 coding sequence is TGTGCCAGCAGCGTAGCGGAGGGGGCAGTTGGCTACACCTTC. The chain recombines TRBV9 with TRBJ1-2, with 7 bases aligning to TRBD1. CDR3 size: 14 residues. Germline V CDR1 and CDR2: SGDLS, YYNGEE. V gave up 0 bases and J gave up 7 bases; unmatched junction bases: 6.

The chain has TRBV7-2 and TRBJ1-2; D is unresolved. Germline lookup yields CDR1 SGHTA and CDR2 FQGNSA. The CDR3 runs to 15 residues. V was clipped by 0 bases and J by 3 bases, with 11 bases between them. CDR3 loop: CASSLAQDTDYGYTF. CDR3 sequence (DNA): TGTGCCAGCAGCTTAGCGCAGGATACAGACTATGGCTACACCTTC.

The J gene is TRBJ2-2, the V gene TRBV5-4, with 7 positions matching TRBD1. CDR1 is SGHNT and CDR2 is YYREEE in the germline V gene (reference sequence). J was trimmed by 1 base and V by 3 bases; bases with no gene match: 3. This CDR3 is built from 15 residues. For the CDR3, the DNA is TGTGCCAGCAGCTCACGACAGGGGAACACCGGGGAGCTGTTTTTT. Its protein is CASSSRQGNTGELFF. The entire variable domain, with the rest obtained from reference TRBV5-4 and TRBJ2-2, is as follows: ETGVTQSPTHLIKTRGQQVTLRCSSQSGHNTVSWYQQALGQGPQFIFQYYREEENGRGNFPPRFSGLQFPNYSSELNVNALELDDSALYLCASSSRQGNTGELFFGEGSRLTVL.

The chain carries TRBV11-2 and TRBJ1-1; perhaps TRBD1 as D (6 bases). Germline-derived CDR1 and CDR2 are SGHAT and FQNNGV. The V end was cut by 5 bases, the J end by 4 bases, with 17 bases between. This CDR3 has 15 residues. The DNA of the CDR3 is TGTGCCAGCAGCCGGACTTATTTAGGGGGCACTGAAGCTTTCTTT. Translating gives CASSRTYLGGTEAFF.

J is TRBJ1-3 and V is TRBV9; no clear D gene. The V and J ends lost 0 bases and 0 bases respectively, with 19 bases between them. From germline, CDR1 is SGDLS and CDR2 YYNGEE. The CDR3 is 19 residues long. CDR3 sequence (DNA): TGTGCCAGCAGCGTAGGCGGGAGTGTCAGTTTTAGCTCTGGAAACACCATATATTTT. This codes for CASSVGGSVSFSSGNTIYF.

The rearrangement links TRBV30 to TRBJ1-2; no definite D call. The V gene's germline CDR1 is GTSNPN and CDR2 SVGIG (reference sequence). The CDR3 spans 16 residues. V gave up 1 base and J gave up 0 bases, with 15 bases separating them. CDR3 loop: CAWSALTGSPNYGYTF. The CDR3 DNA is TGTGCCTGGAGTGCCCTGACGGGGTCACCTAACTATGGCTACACCTTC.